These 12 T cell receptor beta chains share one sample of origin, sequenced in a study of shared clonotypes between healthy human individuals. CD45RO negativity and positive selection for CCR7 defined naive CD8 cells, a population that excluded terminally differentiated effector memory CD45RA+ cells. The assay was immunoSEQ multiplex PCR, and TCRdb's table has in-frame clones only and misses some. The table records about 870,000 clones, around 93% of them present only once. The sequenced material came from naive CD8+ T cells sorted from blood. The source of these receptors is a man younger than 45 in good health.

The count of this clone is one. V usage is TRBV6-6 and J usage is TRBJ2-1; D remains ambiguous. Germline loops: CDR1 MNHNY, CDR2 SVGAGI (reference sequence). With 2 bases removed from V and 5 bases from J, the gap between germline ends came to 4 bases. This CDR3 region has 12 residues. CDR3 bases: TGTGCCAGCAGTTACCATAACAATGAGCAGTTCTTC. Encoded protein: CASSYHNNEQFF.

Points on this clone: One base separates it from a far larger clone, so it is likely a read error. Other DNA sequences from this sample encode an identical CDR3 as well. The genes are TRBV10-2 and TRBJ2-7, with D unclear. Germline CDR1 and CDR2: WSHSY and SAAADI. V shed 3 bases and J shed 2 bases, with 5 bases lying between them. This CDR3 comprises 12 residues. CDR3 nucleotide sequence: TGCGCCAGCAGTGAAAGGGCCTACGAGCAGTACTTC. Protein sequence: CASSERAYEQYF.

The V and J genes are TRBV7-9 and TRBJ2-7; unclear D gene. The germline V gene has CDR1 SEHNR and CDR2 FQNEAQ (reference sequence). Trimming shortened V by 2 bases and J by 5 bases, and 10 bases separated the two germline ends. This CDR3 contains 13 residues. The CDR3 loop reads CASSLPASDEQYF. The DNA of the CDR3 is TGTGCCAGCAGCTTACCGGCGTCTGACGAGCAGTACTTC.

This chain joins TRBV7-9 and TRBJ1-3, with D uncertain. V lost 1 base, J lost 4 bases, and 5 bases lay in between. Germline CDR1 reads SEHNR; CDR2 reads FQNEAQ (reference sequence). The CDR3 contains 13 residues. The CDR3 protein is CASSLEEGNTIYF. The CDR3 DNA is TGTGCCAGCAGCTTAGAGGAGGGAAACACCATATATTTT.

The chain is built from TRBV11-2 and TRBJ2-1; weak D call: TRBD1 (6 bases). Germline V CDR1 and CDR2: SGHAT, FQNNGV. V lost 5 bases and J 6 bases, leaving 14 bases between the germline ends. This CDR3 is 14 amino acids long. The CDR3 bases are TGTGCCAGCAGCCCCACAAACAGGGTCAATGAGCAGTTCTTC. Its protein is CASSPTNRVNEQFF.

CDR3 DNA: TGTGCCAGTAGTATCGGAGGACTAGGAACCCCCGAACAGTACTTC. It translates to CASSIGGLGTPEQYF. The rearrangement links TRBV19 to TRBJ2-7, with TRBD2 matching 7 bases. After removal of 3 bases from V and 10 bases from J, the junction contained 15 bases not matched to a gene. The CDR3 is 15 amino acids. The germline V gene has CDR1 LNHDA and CDR2 SQIVND (reference sequence).

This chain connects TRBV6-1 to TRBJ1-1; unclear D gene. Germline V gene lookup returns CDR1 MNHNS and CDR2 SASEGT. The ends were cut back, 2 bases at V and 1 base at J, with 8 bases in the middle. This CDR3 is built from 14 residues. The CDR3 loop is CASSESRRNTEAFF. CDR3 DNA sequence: TGTGCCAGCAGTGAATCCAGGAGGAACACTGAAGCTTTCTTT.

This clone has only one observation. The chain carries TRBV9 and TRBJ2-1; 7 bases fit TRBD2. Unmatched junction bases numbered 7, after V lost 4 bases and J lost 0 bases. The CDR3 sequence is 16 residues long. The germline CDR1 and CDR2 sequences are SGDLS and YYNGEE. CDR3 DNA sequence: TGTGCCAGCAGCTCTCTAGCGGAGAGCTCCTACAATGAGCAGTTCTTC. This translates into CASSSLAESSYNEQFF.

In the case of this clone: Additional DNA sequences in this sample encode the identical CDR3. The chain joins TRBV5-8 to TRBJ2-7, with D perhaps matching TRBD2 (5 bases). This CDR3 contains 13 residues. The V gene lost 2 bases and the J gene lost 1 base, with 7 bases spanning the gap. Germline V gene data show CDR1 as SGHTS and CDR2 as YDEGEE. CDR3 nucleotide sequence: TGTGCCAGCAGCTTCAGCGGTTCCTACGAGCAGTACTTC. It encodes CASSFSGSYEQYF.

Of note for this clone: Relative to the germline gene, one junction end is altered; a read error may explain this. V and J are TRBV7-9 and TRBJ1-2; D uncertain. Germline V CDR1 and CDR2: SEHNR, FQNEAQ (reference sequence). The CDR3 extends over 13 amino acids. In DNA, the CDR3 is TGTGCCAGCAGCACCCCCCCGGTTCCTGGCCACACCTTC. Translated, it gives CASSTPPVPGHTF.

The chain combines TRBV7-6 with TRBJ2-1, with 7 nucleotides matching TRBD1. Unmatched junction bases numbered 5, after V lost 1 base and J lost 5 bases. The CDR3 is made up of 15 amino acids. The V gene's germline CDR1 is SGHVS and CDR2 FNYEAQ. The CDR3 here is CASSLVGTANNEQFF. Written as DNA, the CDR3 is TGTGCCAGCAGCTTAGTGGGGACAGCCAACAATGAGCAGTTCTTC.

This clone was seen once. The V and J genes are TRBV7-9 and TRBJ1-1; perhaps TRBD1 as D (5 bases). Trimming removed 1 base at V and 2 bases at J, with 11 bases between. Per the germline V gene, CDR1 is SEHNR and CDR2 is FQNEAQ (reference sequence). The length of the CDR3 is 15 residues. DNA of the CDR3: TGTGCCAGCAGCTTAGTGAGGGGCAGTAACACTGAAGCTTTCTTT. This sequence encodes CASSLVRGSNTEAFF. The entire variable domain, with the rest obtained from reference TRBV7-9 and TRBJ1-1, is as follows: DTGVSQNPRHKITKRGQNVTFRCDPISEHNRLYWYRQTLGQGPEFLTYFQNEAQLEKSRLLSDRFSAERPKGSFSTLEIQRTEQGDSAMYLCASSLVRGSNTEAFFGQGTRLTVV.